Below are 18 T cell receptor beta chains sequenced from a single sample in a study of monozygotic twins with cystic fibrosis (dated by TCRdb to about 2021). Libraries were prepared through the immunoSEQ multiplex PCR assay. The source is immuneACCESS, and TCRdb retained only in-frame sequences with V and J called. Part of the clones is not carried over; for the studies checked, unresolved V genes explain less than half of this, and the remainder is unexplained. The sample table lists tens of thousands of clones, 75% to 95% of them with a count of one. Clones ranked in the top ten supply roughly 0.3% of the sample. The sample was blood. The receptors come from a girl under 10 years old with cystic fibrosis.

The chain has TRBV5-1 and TRBJ1-2, with D tentatively TRBD1 (5 bases). The germline V gene encodes CDR1 SGHRS and CDR2 YFSETQ. Trimming left V 0 bases short and J 3 bases short, with 12 bases between. The CDR3 covers 15 residues. The CDR3 region has the DNA TGCGCCAGCAGCTTGGCCGGGGCATATGACTATGGCTACACCTTC. Residues: CASSLAGAYDYGYTF.

The chain uses TRBV5-6 and TRBJ2-1; D is possibly TRBD2 (6 bases). The germline gives CDR1 SGHDT, CDR2 YYEEEE. The CDR3 contains 15 residues. V gave up 0 bases and J gave up 2 bases, with 9 bases separating them. The CDR3 region is CASSLGLEPYNEQFF. The CDR3 coding sequence is TGTGCCAGCAGCTTGGGACTAGAACCCTACAATGAGCAGTTCTTC.

The chain combines TRBV2 with TRBJ1-1; D is unresolved. V was cut by 3 bases and J by 0 bases, with 8 bases left in between. Germline V gene data show CDR1 as SNHLY and CDR2 as FYNNEI. The CDR3 consists of 14 residues. CDR3 loop: CASSERRMNTEAFF. The CDR3 DNA follows: TGTGCCAGCAGTGAGCGCCGGATGAACACTGAAGCTTTCTTT.

The genes are TRBV9 and TRBJ1-4, with D maybe TRBD1 (5 bases). CDR1 SGDLS and CDR2 YYNGEE come from the germline V gene. There are 16 residues in the CDR3. The V end was cut by 3 bases, the J end by 11 bases, with 23 bases between. The CDR3 bases are TGTGCCAGCAGCGCCCACGACAGCCCCCAGATAGGTAAACTGTTTTTT. Its protein is CASSAHDSPQIGKLFF.

CDR3 sequence reads: CASSFHPDGQETQYF. The CDR3 DNA reads TGTGCCAGCAGCTTCCACCCGGACGGGCAAGAGACCCAGTACTTC. This chain connects TRBV7-2 to TRBJ2-5, with D unclear. The CDR3 extends over 15 amino acids. Deletions cut 3 bases from V and 2 bases from J, with 13 bases between. Per the germline V gene, CDR1 is SGHTA and CDR2 is FQGNSA.

This clone was found once. J is TRBJ1-1 and V is TRBV29-1; 7 nucleotides match TRBD1. With 7 bases clipped from V and 3 bases from J, the junction kept 5 bases outside the gene matches. Germline V gene sequence: CDR1 SQVTM, CDR2 ANQGSEA. The CDR3 consists of 12 residues. In DNA, the CDR3 is TGCAGCGGCAGGGGGGTAGACACTGAAGCTTTCTTT. This encodes CSGRGVDTEAFF.

The V gene is TRBV7-6, the J gene TRBJ1-1; no clear D gene. With 8 bases removed from V and 0 bases from J, the gap between germline ends came to 10 bases. There are 13 residues in the CDR3. Germline-derived CDR1 and CDR2 are SGHVS and FNYEAQ. The CDR3 bases are TGTGCCAGCGGGGAGGACGTGAACACTGAAGCTTTCTTT. Translated: CASGEDVNTEAFF.

This clone came up once. The J gene is TRBJ1-6, the V gene TRBV7-2, with 8 bases identical to TRBD1. The germline CDR1 and CDR2 sequences are SGHTA and FQGNSA. J lost 9 bases, V lost 5 bases, and 12 bases had no gene match. The CDR3 totals 16 residues. The CDR3 nucleotides read TGTGCCAGCAGCCTCCGAACGGACAGGGTTGGTTCACCCCTCCACTTT. Amino acids: CASSLRTDRVGSPLHF.

The chain couples TRBV5-1 to TRBJ1-1; D is possibly TRBD1 (5 bases). The CDR3 length is 14 residues. Germline V gene data show CDR1 as SGHRS and CDR2 as YFSETQ. Deletions cut 4 bases from V and 0 bases from J, with 10 bases between. CDR3 in DNA: TGCGCCAGCAGCATCGGGACGGTGAACACTGAAGCTTTCTTT. This sequence encodes CASSIGTVNTEAFF. The full variable domain, with the rest looked up from reference TRBV5-1 and TRBJ1-1, is KAGVTQTPRYLIKTRGQQVTLSCSPISGHRSVSWYQQTPGQGLQFLFEYFSETQRNKGNFPGRFSGRQFSNSRSEMNVSTLELGDSALYLCASSIGTVNTEAFFGQGTRLTVV.

This chain joins TRBV6-6 and TRBJ2-7, with D possibly being TRBD1 (6 bases). V lost 6 bases and J lost 2, with 11 bases in between. The CDR3 spans 13 residues. Germline-derived CDR1 and CDR2 are MNHNY and SVGAGI (reference sequence). For the CDR3, the DNA is TGTGCCAGCAGCCCCGGACAGACCTACGAGCAGTACTTC. It is translated as CASSPGQTYEQYF.

The rearrangement joins TRBV9 to TRBJ2-3, with 9 bases matching TRBD2. J lost 5 bases, V lost 0 bases, and 7 bases had no gene match. Germline-derived CDR1 and CDR2 are SGDLS and YYNGEE. The CDR3 covers 16 residues. The CDR3 bases are TGTGCCAGCAGCGTAGGGGTAGCGGGGGCGGGAGATACGCAGTATTTT. It codes for CASSVGVAGAGDTQYF. The full variable domain, in which reference TRBV9 and TRBJ2-3 provide the parts outside the CDR3, is DSGVTQTPKHLITATGQRVTLRCSPRSGDLSVYWYQQSLDQGLQFLIQYYNGEERAKGNILERFSAQQFPDLHSELNLSSLELGDSALYFCASSVGVAGAGDTQYFGPGTRLTVL.

The rearrangement uses TRBV6-5 and TRBJ1-2; 9 nucleotides line up with TRBD1. CDR1 is MNHEY, CDR2 SVGAGI, per germline. Losses at the gene ends were 0 bases for V and 4 bases for J; bases not matched to a gene: 6. This CDR3 region has 16 residues. CDR3 loop: CASSYSGQGASYGYTF. The CDR3 region has the DNA TGTGCCAGCAGTTACTCGGGACAGGGCGCAAGCTATGGCTACACCTTC.

The chain recombines TRBV11-3 with TRBJ1-6; the match to TRBD1 covers 10 bases. CDR3 size: 15 residues. CDR1 is SGHNT and CDR2 is YENEEA in the germline V gene. Trimming cost V 2 bases and J 11 bases; bases outside gene matches: 6. CDR3 bases: TGTGCCAGCAGCTTATATAGGGACAGGGGAACACCCCTCCACTTT. Its protein product is CASSLYRDRGTPLHF.

A single count supports this clone. This chain uses TRBV6-5 with TRBJ1-1; D possibly corresponds to TRBD1 (5 bases). The CDR3 has 14 residues. Between the trimmed V and J ends, which lost 2 bases and 6 bases, there was a span of 13 bases. CDR1 is MNHEY, CDR2 SVGAGI, per germline. The CDR3 protein is CASSYGYRDAEAFF. In DNA form, the CDR3 reads TGTGCCAGCAGTTACGGATATCGGGACGCTGAAGCTTTCTTT.

The rearrangement links TRBV2 to TRBJ1-3; D gene unclear. The CDR3 length is 14 residues. Germline V gives CDR1 SNHLY, CDR2 FYNNEI. The V end lost 0 bases, the J end lost 4 bases, and 7 bases lay between the germline ends. CDR3 in DNA: TGTGCCAGCAGTGAAGCGCTTCAGGGAAACACCATATATTTT. Translating it yields CASSEALQGNTIYF.

This sequence joins TRBV7-2 and TRBJ2-3; 16 bases map to TRBD2. The CDR3 length is 18 residues. Germline CDR1 and CDR2: SGHTA and FQGNSA. V shed 0 bases, J shed 0 bases, and the junction held 0 bases outside the gene matches. CDR3 nucleotide sequence: TGTGCCAGCAGCTTAGCGGGACTAGCGGGGGGGAGCACAGATACGCAGTATTTT. This codes for CASSLAGLAGGSTDTQYF.

The J gene is TRBJ1-2, the V gene TRBV7-6; D is possibly TRBD1 (6 bases). Trimming shortened V by 0 bases and J by 6 bases, and 11 bases separated the two germline ends. This CDR3 region has 14 residues. Germline CDR1 is SGHVS and CDR2 is FNYEAQ. The CDR3 region has the DNA TGTGCCAGCAGCTTAGCCACAGGGTTGAATGGCTACACCTTC. This encodes CASSLATGLNGYTF.

The CDR3 spells CASNTGTPNTEAFF. The CDR3 region has the DNA TGTGCCAGTAACACCGGGACACCGAACACTGAAGCTTTCTTT. This rearrangement joins TRBV2 to TRBJ1-1, with D possibly TRBD1 on 6 matching bases. V shed 9 bases and J shed 1 base, with 15 bases lying between them. The germline gives CDR1 SNHLY, CDR2 FYNNEI. The CDR3 contains 14 residues. Variable domain in full (rest from reference TRBV2 and TRBJ1-1): EPEVTQTPSHQVTQMGQEVILRCVPISNHLYFYWYRQILGQKVEFLVSFYNNEISEKSEIFDDQFSVERPDGSNFTLKIRSTKLEDSAMYFCASNTGTPNTEAFFGQGTRLTVV.